This TCR beta chain derives from a study of T cell repertoires in cytomegalovirus infection (dated by TCRdb to the late 2010s). In the study overall: The HLA type of each donor mattered for the analysis, because public TCR beta signatures pointed to carriage of CMV infection along with the matching HLA type. What the authors observed across the whole study: Cumulative frequency of public TCR beta family members discriminated carriers of CMV infection plus the relevant HLA type in this cohort and an independent approximately 350-donor cohort. The ex vivo response was dominated by HLA-C-restricted CMV-specific TCR beta clonotypes, which also provided the single most frequent clonotype in two of eight donors.

Cut back by 2 bases and 2 bases, the V and J ends lie 15 bases apart. Reading from cysteine to phenylalanine, the CDR3 counts 16 amino acids. Just the 48-base CDR3 DNA is kept, in frame starting at base 1. This clonotype was picked up many times. The antigen this receptor binds is unknown. Base qualities are not at hand, and no much larger clone is one base apart. The listed sequencing device is Illumina HiSeq 1500. Starting from the raw public reads, TCRdb applied fastp trimming at Q25, assembled clones with MiXCR and retained in-frame beta chains. Every CDR3 protein is listed once, alongside the most common genes and DNA of its rows. The sample contains over 250,000 distinct CDR3 sequences, 20% to 30% of them found a single time. Jointly, the top ten make up about 14% of the sample.

The source material was PBMCs. The chain couples TRBV12-3 or TRBV12-4 to TRBJ1-2, with the D gene not confidently named. This TCR was sampled from a human donor in good health (CMV status not recorded). Some clones in this sample may be carry-over from other donors' samples. For the CDR3, the sequence is CASSLTPSVRNYGYTF. Here is the DNA: TGTGCCAGCAGTTTAACCCCTTCGGTACGAAACTATGGCTACACCTTC.